A single T cell receptor (beta chain) is shown here with its context. Profiling relied on immunoSEQ multiplex PCR, and the TCRdb table lists in-frame clones only, not all of them. The profile shows 190,000 or so clones, about four fifths of them singletons. The entry originates in a study of blood T cell repertoires in COVID-19. Study overall: The study drew acute and convalescent COVID-19 samples from the United States, Italy and Spain.

The CDR3 totals 13 residues. Germline V gene lookup returns CDR1 KGHSH and CDR2 LQKENI. V gave up 5 bases and J gave up 5 bases, with 9 bases separating them. The sequencing input was PBMCs or T cells enriched from blood (not recorded which). The sequence came from a middle-aged man who had recovered from COVID-19. The J gene is TRBJ1-4, the V gene TRBV18; D gene ambiguous. This CDR3 reads CASSGLMNEKLFF. The CDR3 DNA reads TGTGCCAGCTCAGGGCTGATGAATGAAAAACTGTTTTTT.